This TCR beta chain comes out of a study of T-cell reconstitution after alpha-beta-depleted transplantation in children. Study outcomes and limitations: Several hundred expanded graft clones reportedly gave rise to the alpha-beta T cells present about two months after transplant. It was surviving recipient T cells and thymic progenitors that gave some patients high TCRbeta diversity at day 60. Hyperexpanded clones declined; after one year, newly produced T cells mostly supplied diversity.

Preparing the TCRbeta library involved the use of unique molecular identifiers. TCRdb used MiXCR to reprocess the PCR reads, holding one entry per CDR3 protein. The sample includes roughly 250,000 distinct CDR3 sequences, around 8% of them seen just once. The ends were cut back, 2 bases at V and 1 base at J, with 11 bases in the middle. This CDR3 has 16 amino acids. Germline CDR1 reads SGHTA; CDR2 reads FQGTGA. This clonotype has ten or more counts. The antigen is unknown. The clonotype was recovered from a male patient younger than 18 who had a stem cell transplant for acute lymphoblastic leukemia, so the T cells may come from the graft donor. The V gene is TRBV7-3, the J gene TRBJ2-2; D remains ambiguous. The material was PBMCs, mostly from graft donor cells, obtained 180 days after TCRalphabeta/CD19-depleted stem cell transplant. The CDR3 DNA is TGTGCCAGCAGCTTAGGGCGGCCCCAGAACACCGGGGAGCTGTTTTTT. It encodes CASSLGRPQNTGELFF.